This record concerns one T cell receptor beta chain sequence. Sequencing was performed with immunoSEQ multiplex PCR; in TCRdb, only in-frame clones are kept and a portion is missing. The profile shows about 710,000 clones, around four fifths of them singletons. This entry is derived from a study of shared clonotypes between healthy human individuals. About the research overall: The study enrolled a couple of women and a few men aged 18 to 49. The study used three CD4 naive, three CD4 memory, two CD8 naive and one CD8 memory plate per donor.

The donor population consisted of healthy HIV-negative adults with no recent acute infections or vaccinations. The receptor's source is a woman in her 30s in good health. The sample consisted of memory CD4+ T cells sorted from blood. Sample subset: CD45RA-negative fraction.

The CDR3 bases are TGCGCCAGCAGCTTGGGAGCGGGAACAGGGAGGGAGACCCAGTACTTC. This encodes CASSLGAGTGRETQYF. The rearrangement joins TRBV5-1 to TRBJ2-5; tentatively, D is TRBD2 (7 bases). The V gene's germline CDR1 is SGHRS and CDR2 YFSETQ. Deletions cut 0 bases from V and 5 bases from J, with 17 bases between. This CDR3 region has 16 residues.